The clone carrying this TCR beta chain occurred a few times. Sequencing was performed with immunoSEQ multiplex PCR; in TCRdb, only in-frame clones are kept and a portion is missing. The sample lists about 59,000 clones, around 80% seen once, with under 4% in the top ten. This record comes from a study of blood T cell repertoires in COVID-19. There are 14 residues in the CDR3. Germline V gives CDR1 SEHNR, CDR2 FQNEAQ (reference sequence). V lost 0 bases to trimming and J lost 7 bases; unmatched junction nucleotides: 4. This rearrangement joins TRBV7-9 to TRBJ2-7; 9 bases map to TRBD1. Sequences were obtained from peripheral blood. This receptor was identified in a man aged 60-69 years with acute or convalescent COVID-19. Written as DNA, the CDR3 is TGTGCCAGCAGCTTAGCACAGGGGGCGCAGGAGCAGTACTTC. Protein product: CASSLAQGAQEQYF.